This passage covers 21 T cell receptor beta chains from one sample sequenced in a study of T cell changes during pregnancy in multiple sclerosis. Assay used: immunoSEQ multiplex PCR; TCRdb lists only in-frame clones, some missing. The profile covers under 50,000 clones, with 95% appearing a single time and under 7% taken by the ten largest. This sample comprised CD8+ T cells from peripheral blood mononuclear cells, obtained in the first trimester of pregnancy. The source of these receptors is a female donor with multiple sclerosis, enrolled in a pregnancy study.

V usage is TRBV19 and J usage is TRBJ1-1, with TRBD1 identical over 11 bases. J gave up 1 base and V 4 bases, and 8 bases lay outside the gene matches. The CDR3 is 17 residues long. Germline V gene sequence: CDR1 LNHDA, CDR2 SQIVND (reference sequence). DNA of the CDR3: TGTGCCAGTAGTACAACGGACAGGGGGCCGCAGAACACTGAAGCTTTCTTT. This codes for CASSTTDRGPQNTEAFF.

CDR3 sequence (DNA): TGTGCCAGCAGGGGGGGACAGAAACTCCCATCGCAGTATTTT. Translation: CASRGGQKLPSQYF. The chain joins TRBV7-9 to TRBJ2-3, with a possible D match to TRBD1 (7 bases). Between the trimmed V and J ends, which lost 6 bases and 10 bases, there was a span of 20 bases. This CDR3 comprises 14 residues. Germline loops: CDR1 SEHNR, CDR2 FQNEAQ (reference sequence).

The genes are TRBV5-4 and TRBJ2-3; 9 nucleotides agree with TRBD2. V shed 0 bases and J 1 base; nucleotides not matched to a gene: 0. This CDR3 spans 15 amino acids. From germline, CDR1 is SGHNT and CDR2 YYREEE (reference sequence). The CDR3 reads CASSLGLAGTDTQYF. The CDR3 DNA follows: TGTGCCAGCAGCTTGGGACTAGCGGGCACAGATACGCAGTATTTT.

The J gene is TRBJ2-7, the V gene TRBV28, with a possible D match to TRBD1 (6 bases). Trimming stripped 4 bases from V and 6 bases from J, with 7 bases between. CDR3 length: 11 residues. Germline CDR1 and CDR2: MDHEN and SYDVKM. The CDR3 protein is CASSWGLEQYF. The CDR3 region has the DNA TGTGCCAGCAGTTGGGGGCTCGAGCAGTACTTC. Complete variable domain (other parts from reference TRBV28 and TRBJ2-7): DVKVTQSSRYLVKRTGEKVFLECVQDMDHENMFWYRQDPGLGLRLIYFSYDVKMKEKGDIPEGYSVSREKKERFSLILESASTNQTSMYLCASSWGLEQYFGPGTRLTVT.

The J gene is TRBJ2-7, the V gene TRBV7-9; 7 bases align to TRBD2. CDR1 and CDR2 (germline): SEHNR, FQNEAQ (reference sequence). Trimming took 3 bases from V and 0 from J; bases not matched to a gene: 5. This CDR3 contains 15 residues. The CDR3 nucleotides are TGTGCCAGCAGCTTCTCTAGCGGTCTCTCCTACGAGCAGTACTTC. This encodes CASSFSSGLSYEQYF.

V is TRBV12-2 and J is TRBJ2-4; TRBD2 is taken as the D call from the table, unchecked against the DNA. TRBV12-2 is annotated as a pseudogene. This CDR3 spans 16 amino acids. In nucleotides, the CDR3 is TGTGCAAGTCGCTTACCCCTTGCCGGGACCAAAAACATTCAGTACTTC. Protein sequence: CASRLPLAGTKNIQYF.

This chain links TRBV5-6 with TRBJ2-3; 13 positions match TRBD2. J lost 4 bases, V lost 2 bases, and 7 bases had no gene match. The CDR3 runs 17 residues. The V gene's germline CDR1 is SGHDT and CDR2 YYEEEE. CDR3 DNA sequence: TGTGCCAGCAGCTTTATTGGACTAGCGGGAGTATCAGATACGCAGTATTTT. Translating it yields CASSFIGLAGVSDTQYF.

This chain connects TRBV19 to TRBJ1-1, with 10 bases fitting TRBD1. CDR3 size: 14 residues. The V gene's germline CDR1 is LNHDA and CDR2 SQIVND (reference sequence). J gave up 1 base and V 5 bases, and 1 base lay outside the gene matches. Here the CDR3 reads CASSRTGGNTEAFF. Here the CDR3 DNA reads TGTGCCAGTAGTCGGACAGGGGGGAACACTGAAGCTTTCTTT.

V usage is TRBV5-4 and J usage is TRBJ2-2; 10 bases are shared with TRBD2. The CDR3 loop spans 14 amino acids. Germline V gene lookup returns CDR1 SGHNT and CDR2 YYREEE (reference sequence). V was clipped by 3 bases and J by 10 bases; unmatched bases: 6. The chain's CDR3 is CASSSSGRIEELFF. In DNA form, the CDR3 reads TGTGCCAGCAGCTCTAGCGGGAGAATCGAGGAGCTGTTTTTT.

The CDR3 reads CASSQDLKGGSYEQYF. CDR3 coding DNA: TGCGCCAGCAGCCAAGATCTAAAGGGAGGGTCCTACGAGCAGTACTTC. The rearrangement links TRBV4-1 to TRBJ2-7; 7 nucleotides agree with TRBD2. This CDR3 is 16 amino acids long. Germline V gene lookup returns CDR1 MGHRA and CDR2 YSYEKL. With V trimmed by 0 bases and J by 1 base, 6 bases remained unmatched.

CDR3: CASSWGLAGVAETQYF. The CDR3 region has the DNA TGTGCCAGCAGCTGGGGACTAGCGGGAGTCGCTGAGACCCAGTACTTC. The chain joins TRBV5-5 to TRBJ2-5; 14 nucleotides match TRBD2. The CDR3 is 16 residues long. The V gene's germline CDR1 is SGHKS and CDR2 YYEKEE (reference sequence). The trim removed 3 bases at V and 5 bases at J, leaving 6 bases unmatched. The full variable domain, in which reference TRBV5-5 and TRBJ2-5 provide the parts outside the CDR3, is DAGVTQSPTHLIKTRGQQVTLRCSPISGHKSVSWYQQVLGQGPQFIFQYYEKEERGRGNFPDRFSARQFPNYSSELNVNALLLGDSALYLCASSWGLAGVAETQYFGPGTRLLVL.

In DNA, the CDR3 is TGTGCCAGTAGTCCCTGGCGGGACAATGAGCAGTTCTTC. It is translated as CASSPWRDNEQFF. The V and J genes are TRBV19 and TRBJ2-1; TRBD2 might be the D (5 bases). Trimming cost V 5 bases and J 5 bases, with 10 bases left between them. CDR3 size: 13 residues. Germline V gene lookup returns CDR1 LNHDA and CDR2 SQIVND (reference sequence).

The chain has TRBV11-2 and TRBJ2-7; D call uncertain. Trimming stripped 5 bases from V and 5 bases from J, with 13 bases between. Germline V CDR1 and CDR2: SGHAT, FQNNGV. The CDR3 runs 13 residues. CDR3 DNA sequence: TGTGCCAGCAGCCCCGCGGCCGGCGACGAGCAGTACTTC. Amino acids: CASSPAAGDEQYF.

This chain links TRBV18 with TRBJ2-5, with 7 positions matching TRBD1. The J segment lost 5 bases and the V segment lost 2 bases, leaving 2 bases of the junction unmatched. There are 13 residues in the CDR3. Germline V gives CDR1 KGHSH, CDR2 LQKENI. CDR3 nucleotides: TGTGCCAGCTCACCAACAGGGGCGGAGACCCAGTACTTC. Its protein product is CASSPTGAETQYF.

The rearrangement uses TRBV7-4 and TRBJ2-7; 8 positions agree with TRBD2. The CDR3 has 15 residues. Germline lookup yields CDR1 SGHVT and CDR2 SQSDAQ. After removal of 4 bases from V and 5 bases from J, the junction contained 10 bases not matched to a gene. The CDR3 sequence is CASSSSSGGLNEQYF. CDR3 nucleotide sequence: TGTGCCAGCAGCTCCTCATCGGGAGGGCTCAACGAGCAGTACTTC.

The chain links TRBV27 to TRBJ2-7; D call uncertain. This CDR3 contains 14 residues. Trimming took off 0 bases at V and 3 bases at J, with 9 bases between the two ends. Germline CDR1 reads MNHEY; CDR2 reads SMNVEV (reference sequence). For the CDR3, the DNA is TGTGCCAGCAGTTTATCGAACAATTTCTACGAGCAGTACTTC. Its protein product is CASSLSNNFYEQYF.

This clone has a single count. The chain couples TRBV28 to TRBJ2-1; a possible D gene is TRBD2 (5 bases). CDR1 and CDR2 from the germline V gene are MDHEN and SYDVKM. The CDR3 sequence is 15 residues long. V was shortened by 6 bases and J by 3 bases, with 15 bases between the two germline ends. The CDR3 loop is CASRSEDSIYNEQFF. Written as DNA, the CDR3 is TGTGCCAGCAGGTCGGAGGACTCTATCTACAATGAGCAGTTCTTC.

The V and J genes are TRBV9 and TRBJ1-3, with 8 bases identical to TRBD1. The V gene end was trimmed by 0 bases and the J gene end by 0 bases; junction bases not matched to a gene: 2. CDR1 is SGDLS, CDR2 YYNGEE, per germline. The length of the CDR3 is 16 residues. CDR3 nucleotides: TGTGCCAGCAGCGTAGATGGGACAGGCTCTGGAAACACCATATATTTT. Amino acids: CASSVDGTGSGNTIYF. Full variable domain (remainder filled in from reference TRBV9 and TRBJ1-3): DSGVTQTPKHLITATGQRVTLRCSPRSGDLSVYWYQQSLDQGLQFLIQYYNGEERAKGNILERFSAQQFPDLHSELNLSSLELGDSALYFCASSVDGTGSGNTIYFGEGSWLTVV.

The rearrangement links TRBV5-4 to TRBJ1-1; 7 bases line up with TRBD1. Trimming at V came to 9 bases and at J to 1 base, leaving 3 bases not matched to a gene. The CDR3 contains 12 residues. Germline CDR1 and CDR2: SGHNT and YYREEE (reference sequence). CDR3 region: CAIGTANTEAFF. In DNA form, the CDR3 reads TGTGCCATCGGGACAGCGAACACTGAAGCTTTCTTT.

This clone was counted a single time. The chain has TRBV15 and TRBJ2-1, with 8 bases fitting TRBD1. Per the germline V gene, CDR1 is LNHNV and CDR2 is YYDKDF (reference sequence). The CDR3 consists of 15 residues. The ends lost 0 bases at V and 2 bases at J; junction bases unmatched: 0. The CDR3 DNA reads TGTGCCACCAGCAGAGAACAGGGGGCCTACAATGAGCAGTTCTTC. This translates into CATSREQGAYNEQFF.

The chain links TRBV4-1 to TRBJ2-7; 11 bases fit TRBD2. J lost 3 bases, V lost 4 bases, and 5 bases had no gene match. Per germline, CDR1 MGHRA and CDR2 YSYEKL. The CDR3 runs to 15 residues. The CDR3: CASSLLGTSGYEQYF. As DNA, the CDR3 is TGCGCCAGCAGCCTCCTTGGGACTAGCGGCTACGAGCAGTACTTC.